This TCR beta chain was found in a study of PD-1 blockade in classical Hodgkin lymphoma. This CDR3 comprises 14 residues. V lost 0 bases and J lost 5, with 10 bases in between. The germline CDR1 and CDR2 sequences are WSHSY and SAAADI. With respect to this clone: Its antigen is not identified.

Study-wide results and caveats: It was CD4+ TCR diversity, not CD8+, that rose significantly by C4D1. According to reports, newly diagnosed patients had lower baseline TCR diversity than healthy donors, and relapsed/refractory patients had lower baseline TCR diversity still.

Sequencing was performed with immunoSEQ multiplex PCR; in TCRdb, only in-frame clones are kept and a portion is missing. This repertoire shows roughly 8,000 clones, just over 85% found once; its top ten account for about 1.7%. Exposure to brentuximab vedotin varied, and each patient had relapsed following autologous stem cell transplantation. Researchers used magnetic negative selection to pull out pure CD4+ T cells from thawed PBMCs. The receptor comes from a human donor with classical Hodgkin lymphoma. This material consisted of CD4+ T cells from blood, taken at baseline. The rearrangement uses TRBV10-2 and TRBJ1-1, with D unclear. The CDR3 DNA is TGCGCCAGCAGTGAGTCGGCCGCCGGGACTGAAGCTTTCTTT. Its protein is CASSESAAGTEAFF.